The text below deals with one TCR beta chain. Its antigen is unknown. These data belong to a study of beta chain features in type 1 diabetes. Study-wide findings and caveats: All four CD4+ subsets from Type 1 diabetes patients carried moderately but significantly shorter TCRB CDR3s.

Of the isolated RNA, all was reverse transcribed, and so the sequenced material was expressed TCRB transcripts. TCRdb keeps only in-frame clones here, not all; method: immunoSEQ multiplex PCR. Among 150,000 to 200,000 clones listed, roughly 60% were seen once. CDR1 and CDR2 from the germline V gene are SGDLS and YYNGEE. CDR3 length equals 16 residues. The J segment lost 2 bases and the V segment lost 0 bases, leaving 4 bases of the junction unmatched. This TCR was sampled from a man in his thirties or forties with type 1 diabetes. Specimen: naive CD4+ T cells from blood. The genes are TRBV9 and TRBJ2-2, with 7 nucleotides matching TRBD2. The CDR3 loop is CASSVVASGNTGELFF. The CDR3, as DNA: TGTGCCAGCAGCGTAGTTGCTAGCGGAAACACCGGGGAGCTGTTTTTT.